This T cell receptor (beta chain) emerged from a study of blood T cell repertoires in COVID-19. Study at large: PBMCs, B-cell-depleted T cells, or T cells provided the cDNA or gDNA that made up the material.

Profiled with immunoSEQ multiplex PCR; TCRdb holds only in-frame clones, not every one. The sample lists 250,000 or so clones, 84% occurring once. The CDR3 totals 15 residues. J lost 3 bases, V lost 1 base, and 5 bases had no gene match. Per the germline V gene, CDR1 is SGHNT and CDR2 is YYREEE (reference sequence). The V gene is TRBV5-4, the J gene TRBJ1-1, with 8 bases lining up with TRBD1. The receptor was isolated from a woman aged 40-49 years who had recovered from COVID-19. The source material was peripheral blood. CDR3 coding DNA: TGTGCCAGCAGCTTGCATACAGGGGGTTACACTGAAGCTTTCTTT. This sequence encodes CASSLHTGGYTEAFF.